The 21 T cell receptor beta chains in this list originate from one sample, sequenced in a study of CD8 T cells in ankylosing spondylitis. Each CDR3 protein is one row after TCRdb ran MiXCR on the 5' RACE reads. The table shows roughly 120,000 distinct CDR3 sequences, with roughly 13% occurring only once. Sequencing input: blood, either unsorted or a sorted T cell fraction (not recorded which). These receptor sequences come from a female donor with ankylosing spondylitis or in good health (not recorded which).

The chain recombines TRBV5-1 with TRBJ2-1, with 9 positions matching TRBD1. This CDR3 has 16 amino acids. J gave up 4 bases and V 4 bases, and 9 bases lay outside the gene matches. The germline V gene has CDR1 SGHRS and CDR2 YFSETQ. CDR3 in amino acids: CASSLFGTGTYNEQFF. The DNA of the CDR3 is TGCGCCAGCAGCCTGTTCGGGACAGGGACTTACAATGAGCAGTTCTTC.

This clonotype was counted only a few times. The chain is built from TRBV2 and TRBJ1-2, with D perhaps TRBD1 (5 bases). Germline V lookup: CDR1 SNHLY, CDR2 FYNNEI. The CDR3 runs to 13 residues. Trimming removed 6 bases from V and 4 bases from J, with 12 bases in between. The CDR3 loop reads CASSDQDIYGYTF. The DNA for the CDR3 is TGTGCCAGCAGCGATCAGGACATCTATGGCTACACCTTC.

DNA for the CDR3: TGCGCCAGCAGCCCCGGGGCCACAACAGTGTTTGGCTACACCTTC. It encodes CASSPGATTVFGYTF. The V gene is TRBV5-1, the J gene TRBJ1-2; TRBD1 might be the D (5 bases). The length of the CDR3 is 15 residues. The V gene's germline CDR1 is SGHRS and CDR2 YFSETQ. The V gene lost 4 bases and the J gene lost 7 bases, with 20 bases spanning the gap.

CDR3 DNA: TGTGCCACCAGGGCCGGGAGGGCCACCTACAATGAGCAGTTCTTC. The encoded protein is CATRAGRATYNEQFF. The genes are TRBV15 and TRBJ2-1; 8 bases fit TRBD2. V was pared by 6 bases and J by 2 bases, with 6 bases of the junction left unmatched. CDR3 size: 15 residues. Germline CDR1 and CDR2: LNHNV and YYDKDF (reference sequence).

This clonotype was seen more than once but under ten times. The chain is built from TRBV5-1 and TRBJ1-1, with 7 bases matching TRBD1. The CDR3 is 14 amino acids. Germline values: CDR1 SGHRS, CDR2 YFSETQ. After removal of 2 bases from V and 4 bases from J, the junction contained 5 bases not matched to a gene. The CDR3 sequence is CASSFEPGGTEAFF. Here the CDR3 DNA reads TGCGCCAGCAGCTTCGAGCCAGGGGGCACTGAAGCTTTCTTT.

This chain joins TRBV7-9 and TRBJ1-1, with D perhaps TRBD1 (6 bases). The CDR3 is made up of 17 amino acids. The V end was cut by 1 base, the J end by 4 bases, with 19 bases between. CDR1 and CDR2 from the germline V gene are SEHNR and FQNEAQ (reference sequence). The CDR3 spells CASSLVGGSGGRTEAFF. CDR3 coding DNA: TGTGCCAGCAGCTTAGTGGGTGGATCGGGGGGCCGCACTGAAGCTTTCTTT.

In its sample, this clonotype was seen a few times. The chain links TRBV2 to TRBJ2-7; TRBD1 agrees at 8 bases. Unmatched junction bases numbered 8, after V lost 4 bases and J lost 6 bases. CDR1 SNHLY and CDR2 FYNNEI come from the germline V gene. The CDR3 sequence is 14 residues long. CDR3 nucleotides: TGTGCCAGCAGTGTGGGCAGGGGGCATCGCGAGCAGTACTTC. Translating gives CASSVGRGHREQYF.

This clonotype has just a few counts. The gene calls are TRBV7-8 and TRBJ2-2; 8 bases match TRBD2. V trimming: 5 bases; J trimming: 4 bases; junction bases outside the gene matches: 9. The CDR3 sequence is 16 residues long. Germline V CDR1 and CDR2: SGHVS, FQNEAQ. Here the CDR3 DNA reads TGTGCCAGCAGCCCGACCGGGACTAGGGGCACCGGGGAGCTGTTTTTT. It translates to CASSPTGTRGTGELFF. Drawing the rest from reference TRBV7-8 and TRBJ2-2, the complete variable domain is GAGVSQSPRYKVAKRGQDVALRCDPISGHVSLFWYQQALGQGPEFLTYFQNEAQLDKSGLPSDRFFAERPEGSVSTLKIQRTQQEDSAVYLCASSPTGTRGTGELFFGEGSRLTVL.

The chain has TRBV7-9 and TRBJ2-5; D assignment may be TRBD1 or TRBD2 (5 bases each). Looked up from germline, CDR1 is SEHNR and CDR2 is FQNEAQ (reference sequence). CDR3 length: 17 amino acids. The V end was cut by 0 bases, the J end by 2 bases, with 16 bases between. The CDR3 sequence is CASSLALTGPKQETQYF. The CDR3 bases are TGTGCCAGCAGCTTAGCCCTAACGGGACCGAAACAAGAGACCCAGTACTTC.

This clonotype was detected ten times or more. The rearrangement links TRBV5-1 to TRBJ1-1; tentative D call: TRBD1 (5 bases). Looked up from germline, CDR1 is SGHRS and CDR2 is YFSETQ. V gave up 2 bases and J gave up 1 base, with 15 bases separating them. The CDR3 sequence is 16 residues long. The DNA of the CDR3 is TGCGCCAGCAGCTTTAACGGGGCCGCTGGGAACACTGAAGCTTTCTTT. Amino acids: CASSFNGAAGNTEAFF.

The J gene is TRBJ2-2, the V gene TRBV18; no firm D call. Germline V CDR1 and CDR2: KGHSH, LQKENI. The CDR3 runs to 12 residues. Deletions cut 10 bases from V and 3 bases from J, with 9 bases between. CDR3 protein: CANELYTGELFF. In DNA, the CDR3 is TGTGCCAACGAATTATACACCGGGGAGCTGTTTTTT.

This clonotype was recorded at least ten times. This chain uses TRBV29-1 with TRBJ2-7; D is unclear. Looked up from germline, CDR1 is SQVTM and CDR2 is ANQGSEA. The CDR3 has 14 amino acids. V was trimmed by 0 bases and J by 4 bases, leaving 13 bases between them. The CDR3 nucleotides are TGCAGCGTTGAAGATCGAACTCATCCGTACGAGCAGTACTTC. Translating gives CSVEDRTHPYEQYF.

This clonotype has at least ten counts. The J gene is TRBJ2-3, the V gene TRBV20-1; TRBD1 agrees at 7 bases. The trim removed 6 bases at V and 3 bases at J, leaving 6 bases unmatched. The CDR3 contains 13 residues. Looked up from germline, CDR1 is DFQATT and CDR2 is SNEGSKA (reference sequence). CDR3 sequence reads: CSARTGGTDTQYF. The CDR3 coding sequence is TGCAGTGCACGGACAGGTGGTACAGATACGCAGTATTTT.

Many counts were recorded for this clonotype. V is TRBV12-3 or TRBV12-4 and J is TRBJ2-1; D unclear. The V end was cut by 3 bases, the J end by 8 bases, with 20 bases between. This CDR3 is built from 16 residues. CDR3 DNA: TGTGCCAGCAGTTTCTTCGGAAGCAGTGCAACGGATGAGCAGTTCTTC. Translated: CASSFFGSSATDEQFF.

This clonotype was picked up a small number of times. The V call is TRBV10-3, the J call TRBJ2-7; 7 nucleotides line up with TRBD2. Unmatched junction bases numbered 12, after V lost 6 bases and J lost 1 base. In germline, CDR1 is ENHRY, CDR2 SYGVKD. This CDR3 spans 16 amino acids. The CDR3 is CAISEGGWEVSYEQYF. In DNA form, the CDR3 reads TGTGCCATCAGCGAGGGAGGGTGGGAGGTGTCCTACGAGCAGTACTTC.

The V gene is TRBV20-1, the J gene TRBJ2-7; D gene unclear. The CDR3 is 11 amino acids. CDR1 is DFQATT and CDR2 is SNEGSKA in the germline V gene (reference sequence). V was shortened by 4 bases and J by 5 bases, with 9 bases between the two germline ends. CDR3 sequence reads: CSANGIDEQYF. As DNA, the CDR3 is TGCAGTGCTAACGGCATCGACGAGCAGTACTTC.

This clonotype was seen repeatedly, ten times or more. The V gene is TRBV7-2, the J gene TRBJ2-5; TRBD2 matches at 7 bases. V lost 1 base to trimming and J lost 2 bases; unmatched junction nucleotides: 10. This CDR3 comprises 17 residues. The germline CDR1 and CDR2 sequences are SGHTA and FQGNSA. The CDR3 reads CASSLGAPGGGQETQYF. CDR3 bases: TGTGCCAGCAGCTTAGGAGCCCCAGGCGGGGGTCAAGAGACCCAGTACTTC.

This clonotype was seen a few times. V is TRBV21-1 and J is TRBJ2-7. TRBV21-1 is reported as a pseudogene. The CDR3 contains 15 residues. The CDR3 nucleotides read TGTGCCAGCAGCAAAGAGGCCTTGCTTTATTACGAGCAGTACTTC. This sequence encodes CASSKEALLYYEQYF.

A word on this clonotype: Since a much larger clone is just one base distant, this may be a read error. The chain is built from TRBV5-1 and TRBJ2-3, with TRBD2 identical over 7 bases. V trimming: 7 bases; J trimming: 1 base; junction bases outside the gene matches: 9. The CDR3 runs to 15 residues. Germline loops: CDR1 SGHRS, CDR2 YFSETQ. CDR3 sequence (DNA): TGCGCCAGCGGCTACCTAGCGGCAGGCACAGATACGCAGTATTTT. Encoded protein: CASGYLAAGTDTQYF.

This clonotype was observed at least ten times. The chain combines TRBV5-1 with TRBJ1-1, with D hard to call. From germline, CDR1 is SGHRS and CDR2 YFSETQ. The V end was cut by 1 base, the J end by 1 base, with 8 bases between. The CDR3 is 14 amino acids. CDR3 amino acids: CASSLSGSNTEAFF. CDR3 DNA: TGCGCCAGCAGCTTGTCAGGTTCGAACACTGAAGCTTTCTTT.

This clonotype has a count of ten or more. The CDR3 DNA follows: TGTGCCAGCAGCCGCCCGGACAGGGCCGGAAACACCATATATTTT. Its translation is CASSRPDRAGNTIYF. The V gene is TRBV4-2, the J gene TRBJ1-3; TRBD1 aligns across 8 bases. Germline-derived CDR1 and CDR2 are LGHNA and YNFKEQ. This CDR3 is built from 15 residues. V gave up 4 bases and J gave up 4 bases; unmatched junction bases: 6.